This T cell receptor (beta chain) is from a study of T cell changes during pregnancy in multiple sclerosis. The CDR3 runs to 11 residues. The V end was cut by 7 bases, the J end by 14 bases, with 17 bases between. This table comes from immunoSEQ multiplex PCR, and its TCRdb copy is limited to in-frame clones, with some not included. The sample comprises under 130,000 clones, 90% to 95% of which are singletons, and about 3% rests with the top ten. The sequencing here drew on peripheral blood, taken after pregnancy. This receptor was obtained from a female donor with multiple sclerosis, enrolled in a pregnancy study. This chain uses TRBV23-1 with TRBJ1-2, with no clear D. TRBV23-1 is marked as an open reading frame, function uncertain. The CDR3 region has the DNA TGCGCCAGCATTCCACCCCCCTACTGGACCTTC. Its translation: CASIPPPYWTF.